This entry lists 11 T cell receptor beta chains sequenced from one sample in a study of CD8 T cells in ankylosing spondylitis. MiXCR, applied by TCRdb to the 5' RACE reads, yields one record per CDR3 protein. This table has under 250,000 distinct CDR3 sequences, 32% appearing once. The sequenced sample was blood, either unsorted or a sorted T cell fraction (not recorded which). The receptors were sampled from a male donor with ankylosing spondylitis or in good health (not recorded which).

Comment on this clonotype: Its ends do not fully match the called genes, so a read error is possible. The V gene is TRBV20-1, the J gene TRBJ2-7; 9 nucleotides align to TRBD1. CDR1 DFQATT and CDR2 SNEGSKA come from the germline V gene (reference sequence). The CDR3 loop spans 12 amino acids. In DNA, the CDR3 is TGCAGTGCTTGGACAGGGGTTTACGAGCAGTACTTT. This sequence encodes CSAWTGVYEQYF.

This clonotype showed up just a few times. The chain uses TRBV7-2 and TRBJ2-7; TRBD1 matches 8 bases. Trimming removed 2 bases from V and 6 bases from J; junction bases left unmatched: 6. Germline assignment: CDR1 SGHTA and CDR2 FQGNSA. This CDR3 has 14 amino acids. As DNA, the CDR3 is TGTGCCAGCAGCTTACGGGGGACAGGTCTCGAGCAGTACTTC. Protein product: CASSLRGTGLEQYF.

This clonotype was counted between two and nine times. This chain connects TRBV29-1 to TRBJ1-2; maybe TRBD1 (5 bases). Germline V gene data show CDR1 as SQVTM and CDR2 as ANQGSEA. Trimming took 4 bases from V and 4 from J, leaving 13 bases between them. The CDR3 extends over 13 amino acids. The DNA for the CDR3 is TGCAGCGTTGTAGAAGGGACTCCCTATGGCTACACCTTC. Translation: CSVVEGTPYGYTF. Combining the CDR3 with reference TRBV29-1 and TRBJ1-2 gives the whole variable domain SAVISQKPSRDICQRGTSLTIQCQVDSQVTMMFWYRQQPGQSLTLIATANQGSEATYESGFVIDKFPISRPNLTFSTLTVSNMSPEDSSIYLCSVVEGTPYGYTFGSGTRLTVV.

The chain uses TRBV20-1 and TRBJ2-7; 7 bases agree with TRBD2. The CDR3 contains 14 residues. Trimming took 6 bases from V and 2 from J; bases not matched to a gene: 10. Germline V gene lookup returns CDR1 DFQATT and CDR2 SNEGSKA (reference sequence). The CDR3 protein is CSALTLGGTYEQYF. The CDR3 DNA reads as TGCAGTGCCCTAACGCTGGGGGGGACCTACGAGCAGTACTTC.

V is TRBV5-1 and J is TRBJ2-7; 7 nucleotides agree with TRBD1. The CDR3 length is 13 residues. V lost 6 bases and J lost 5; bases outside the gene matches: 8. CDR1 is SGHRS, CDR2 YFSETQ, per germline. The CDR3 coding sequence is TGCGCCAGCACCAGACAGGGTCGTGACGAGCAGTACTTC. Its protein product is CASTRQGRDEQYF.

This clonotype was detected a few times. The chain joins TRBV11-2 to TRBJ2-3, with TRBD2 identical over 15 bases. The junction had 10 bases not matched to a gene; V was cut back by 5 bases and J by 4 bases. CDR1 and CDR2 (germline): SGHAT, FQNNGV. The CDR3 is 18 amino acids. The CDR3 DNA is TGTGCCAGCAGCCCAGGACTAGCGGGGGGGCAAGGCGCAGATACGCAGTATTTT. Translating it yields CASSPGLAGGQGADTQYF. Full variable domain (outside the CDR3, taken from reference TRBV11-2 and TRBJ2-3): EAGVAQSPRYKIIEKRQSVAFWCNPISGHATLYWYQQILGQGPKLLIQFQNNGVVDDSQLPKDRFSAERLKGVDSTLKIQPAKLEDSAVYLCASSPGLAGGQGADTQYFGPGTRLTVL.

The J gene is TRBJ2-1, the V gene TRBV2, with 10 bases matching TRBD2. CDR3 length equals 12 residues. Germline V gene sequence: CDR1 SNHLY, CDR2 FYNNEI. The CDR3 DNA reads TGTGCTATCTTAGCGGGGGGCAATGAGCAGTTCTTC. Its protein product is CAILAGGNEQFF.

This clonotype occurred a few times. The chain combines TRBV6-4 with TRBJ1-2, with TRBD1 as a possible D gene (5 bases). The CDR3 loop spans 13 amino acids. Germline V gene data show CDR1 as MRHNA and CDR2 as SNTAGT. V lost 10 bases and J 2 bases, leaving 14 bases between the germline ends. The CDR3 region is CATPRGGNYGYTF. Here the CDR3 DNA reads TGTGCCACCCCAAGGGGAGGCAACTATGGCTACACCTTC.

This clonotype came up a few times. The chain links TRBV6-1 to TRBJ2-3; 8 bases map to TRBD2. This CDR3 spans 17 amino acids. V was pared by 5 bases and J by 0 bases, with 10 bases of the junction left unmatched. CDR1 is MNHNS and CDR2 is SASEGT in the germline V gene. The CDR3 spells CASSPRAPSGSTDTQYF. The CDR3 DNA reads as TGTGCCAGCAGTCCCAGGGCGCCTAGCGGGAGCACAGATACGCAGTATTTT.

The V and J genes are TRBV20-1 and TRBJ1-2; D unclear. The length of the CDR3 is 12 residues. CDR1 is DFQATT and CDR2 is SNEGSKA in the germline V gene (reference sequence). In nucleotides, the CDR3 is TGCAGGCCAGCCTTGGGGAGCTATGGCTACACCTTC. Residues: CRPALGSYGYTF.

The rearrangement links TRBV4-1 to TRBJ1-6, with TRBD1 identical over 10 bases. The CDR3 covers 17 residues. V shed 0 bases and J 9 bases; nucleotides not matched to a gene: 8. CDR1 and CDR2 from the germline V gene are MGHRA and YSYEKL. This CDR3 is CASSQDGTGEATSPLHF. The CDR3 nucleotides read TGCGCCAGCAGCCAAGATGGGACAGGGGAAGCCACTTCACCCCTCCACTTT.